This T cell receptor beta chain was profiled in a study of post-analysis software for immune sequencing data. Study as a whole: Relapsing-remitting, secondary progressive and progressive-relapsing multiple sclerosis were all included among the disease courses.

Findings and caveats of the study: The authors found that F measure strongly co-clustered same-batch samples. Controls showed significantly higher normalized Chao1 diversity than did multiple sclerosis patients. The five TRBV segments detected at higher frequency in patients than in controls included TRBV5-6, TRBV5-1 and TRBV20-1.

This clonotype has only a few counts. Its specificity is unknown. Built from TCR beta cDNA, the libraries had unique molecular identifiers in them. Once roughly 1 to 11 million T cells were used, roughly 0.5 million cDNA molecules resulted. TCRdb analysed the PCR reads with MiXCR anew, one entry per CDR3 protein. The top ten clones hold roughly 13% of a sample with around 400,000 distinct CDR3 sequences, less than 40% of them seen once. The junction had 12 bases not matched to a gene; V was cut back by 6 bases and J by 5 bases. Germline V gives CDR1 MNHEY, CDR2 SVGAGI. The CDR3 contains 16 residues. The chain has TRBV6-5 and TRBJ2-7, with TRBD1 identical over 11 bases. The sample taken for sequencing was blood. The sequence was collected from a girl aged 10-17 years with multiple sclerosis. CDR3 nucleotide sequence: TGTGCCAGCAGCCCCCTTTGGGACAGGGGGAACCACGAGCAGTACTTC. Its translation is CASSPLWDRGNHEQYF.